The next 21 T cell receptor beta chains were all read from a single sample in a study of T cell repertoires in cytomegalovirus infection (dated by TCRdb to between 2018 and 2021). Data came from an Illumina HiSeq 1500. TCRdb redid the processing of the public reads, applying fastp at Q25 and MiXCR, and retained in-frame beta chains. Merged by CDR3 protein, the rows form single entries marked with the most common genes and DNA. The sample data list about 230,000 distinct CDR3 sequences, and about 7% of these were observed just once. The ten biggest clones cover more than 5.5% of the sample. Sequencing input: PBMCs. The receptors come from a human donor in good health (CMV status not recorded). Some clones in this sample may be carry-over from other donors' samples.

This clonotype has at least ten counts. The chain recombines TRBV20-1 with TRBJ1-1; D might be TRBD1 (5 bases). Trimming took 0 bases from V and 1 from J, leaving 9 bases between them. Germline CDR1 DFQATT, CDR2 SNEGSKA (reference sequence). The CDR3 is made up of 14 amino acids. This chain's CDR3 is CSARDGRANTEAFF. The DNA for the CDR3 is TGCAGTGCTAGAGATGGCAGGGCGAACACTGAAGCTTTCTTT.

This clonotype appeared many times. The chain couples TRBV7-2 to TRBJ2-1; unclear D gene. The CDR3 extends over 13 amino acids. Germline V gene data show CDR1 as SGHTA and CDR2 as FQGNSA. V was shortened by 1 base and J by 6 bases, with 7 bases between the two germline ends. The CDR3 loop reads CASSLDHVNEQFF. The DNA for the CDR3 is TGTGCCAGCAGCTTAGACCACGTCAATGAGCAGTTCTTC.

This clonotype appeared many times. This chain connects TRBV20-1 to TRBJ1-3; D perhaps matches TRBD1 (5 bases). The CDR3 is made up of 14 amino acids. With 6 bases removed from V and 2 bases from J, the gap between germline ends came to 14 bases. Germline V lookup: CDR1 DFQATT, CDR2 SNEGSKA (reference sequence). The CDR3 here is CSARDRLPGNTIYF. The CDR3 DNA reads as TGCAGTGCCCGAGACAGATTACCTGGAAACACCATATATTTT.

This clonotype was observed at least ten times. V gene TRBV28 combines with J gene TRBJ2-1; TRBD1 aligns across 9 bases. The J segment lost 6 bases and the V segment lost 10 bases, leaving 7 bases of the junction unmatched. The CDR3 covers 13 residues. CDR1 is MDHEN, CDR2 SYDVKM, per germline. The CDR3 is CATYGDRVNEQFF. The CDR3 DNA follows: TGTGCCACCTATGGGGACAGGGTCAATGAGCAGTTCTTC.

Ten or more counts support this clonotype. The gene calls are TRBV4-3 and TRBJ2-1, with D perhaps assigned TRBD1 or TRBD2 (5 bases each). The CDR3 consists of 17 residues. V lost 0 bases, J lost 8 bases, and 20 bases lay in between. Per germline, CDR1 LGHNA and CDR2 YSLEER. The CDR3 sequence: CASSQDPRAGAGYEQFF. DNA for the CDR3: TGCGCCAGCAGCCAAGATCCTCGTGCCGGGGCTGGGTATGAGCAGTTCTTC.

In its sample, this clonotype was seen many times. The rearrangement links TRBV9 to TRBJ2-1, with D possibly matching TRBD1 (5 bases). Trimming removed 6 bases at V and 0 bases at J, with 16 bases between. Per the germline V gene, CDR1 is SGDLS and CDR2 is YYNGEE. There are 16 residues in the CDR3. The DNA for the CDR3 is TGTGCCAGCAACATAGCCCCAGGGCCCTCCTACAATGAGCAGTTCTTC. Translation: CASNIAPGPSYNEQFF.

This clonotype was detected ten times or more. This sequence joins TRBV10-2 and TRBJ1-1; D call uncertain. The length of the CDR3 is 13 residues. Germline V gene sequence: CDR1 WSHSY, CDR2 SAAADI. V was pared by 0 bases and J by 3 bases, with 5 bases between. This CDR3 reads CASSESGYTEAFF. CDR3 in DNA: TGCGCCAGCAGTGAGTCGGGGTACACTGAAGCTTTCTTT.

At least ten counts were recorded for this clonotype. The chain couples TRBV6-2 or TRBV6-3 to TRBJ1-2, with D unclear. Between the trimmed V and J ends, which lost 5 bases and 13 bases, there was a span of 17 bases. The germline V gene has CDR1 MNHEY and CDR2 SVGEGT. The CDR3 contains 12 residues. CDR3 nucleotide sequence: TGTGCCAGCAGTCTCGGAGCCACGGAGGGCACCTTC. This codes for CASSLGATEGTF.

This clonotype was counted at least ten times. The genes are TRBV7-2 and TRBJ1-4; D unresolved. Per germline, CDR1 SGHTA and CDR2 FQGNSA. Trimming pared 3 bases from V and 8 bases from J, leaving 7 bases between. There are 12 residues in the CDR3. The CDR3 loop is CASSFGREKLFF. Written as DNA, the CDR3 is TGTGCCAGCAGCTTCGGACGGGAAAAACTGTTTTTT.

This clonotype was observed at least ten times. The V and J genes are TRBV28 and TRBJ1-1; no firm D call. With 6 bases removed from V and 2 bases from J, the gap between germline ends came to 4 bases. The CDR3 covers 11 residues. Germline V gives CDR1 MDHEN, CDR2 SYDVKM. The CDR3 DNA reads TGTGCCAGCAGGATAAACACTGAAGCTTTCTTT. It encodes CASRINTEAFF.

This clonotype has at least ten counts. The chain employs TRBV7-6 and TRBJ2-7; weak D call: TRBD1 (6 bases). The CDR3 consists of 16 residues. V was clipped by 3 bases and J by 0 bases, with 15 bases between them. CDR1 SGHVS and CDR2 FNYEAQ come from the germline V gene. CDR3 residues: CASSLREGENSYEQYF. The CDR3 nucleotides are TGTGCCAGCAGCTTGAGAGAGGGGGAAAACTCCTACGAGCAGTACTTC.

This clonotype has more than one count but fewer than ten. V and J are TRBV20-1 and TRBJ2-2; the D gene is possibly TRBD1 (6 bases). Trimming took off 4 bases at V and 7 bases at J, with 19 bases between the two ends. The CDR3 sequence is 15 residues long. Germline V gene sequence: CDR1 DFQATT, CDR2 SNEGSKA (reference sequence). CDR3 bases: TGCAGTGCTAAGACAGGAGTCGGCTATGGCGGGGAGCTGTTTTTT. It encodes CSAKTGVGYGGELFF.

This clonotype has ten or more counts. The chain combines TRBV7-2 with TRBJ1-4; TRBD1 is a possible D gene (5 bases). This CDR3 comprises 17 residues. In germline, CDR1 is SGHTA, CDR2 FQGNSA. V was shortened by 1 base and J by 4 bases, with 16 bases between the two germline ends. This chain's CDR3 is CASSLEGSGTSNEKLFF. The CDR3 nucleotides read TGTGCCAGCAGCTTAGAAGGATCCGGGACGAGTAATGAAAAACTGTTTTTT. Drawing the rest from reference TRBV7-2 and TRBJ1-4, the complete variable domain is GAGVSQSPSNKVTEKGKDVELRCDPISGHTALYWYRQSLGQGLEFLIYFQGNSAPDKSGLPSDRFSAERTGGSVSTLTIQRTQQEDSAVYLCASSLEGSGTSNEKLFFGSGTQLSVL.

This clonotype was observed at least ten times. The chain has TRBV7-9 and TRBJ2-1, with D unclear. This CDR3 is 14 amino acids long. Germline lookup yields CDR1 SEHNR and CDR2 FQNEAQ (reference sequence). V dropped 4 bases and J dropped 1 base, with 8 bases sitting between them. CDR3 nucleotide sequence: TGTGCCAGCAGCTCGACTCAGTCCTACAATGAGCAGTTCTTC. The encoded protein is CASSSTQSYNEQFF.

This clonotype was counted a few times. The chain carries TRBV19 and TRBJ1-1, with a weak D call TRBD1 (6 bases). CDR3 size: 14 residues. The germline gives CDR1 LNHDA, CDR2 SQIVND (reference sequence). V gave up 7 bases and J gave up 0 bases, with 12 bases separating them. The CDR3, as DNA: TGTGCCAGTAAATTTGGGGACATGAACACTGAAGCTTTCTTT. Residues: CASKFGDMNTEAFF.

This clonotype was seen ten or more times. The rearrangement uses TRBV20-1 and TRBJ2-5; D uncertain. The CDR3 spans 13 residues. Trimming removed 0 bases from V and 4 bases from J, with 9 bases in between. CDR1 and CDR2 (germline): DFQATT, SNEGSKA (reference sequence). The CDR3 loop reads CSARDEQIETQYF. CDR3 in DNA: TGCAGTGCTAGAGATGAACAGATAGAGACCCAGTACTTC.

This clonotype was seen at least ten times. The chain couples TRBV9 to TRBJ1-1, with 9 positions matching TRBD1. With 4 bases clipped from V and 1 base from J, the junction kept 5 bases outside the gene matches. The CDR3 sequence is 15 residues long. From germline, CDR1 is SGDLS and CDR2 YYNGEE. CDR3 protein: CASSTGTGTNTEAFF. In DNA form, the CDR3 reads TGTGCCAGCAGCACAGGGACAGGGACGAACACTGAAGCTTTCTTT.

This clonotype was seen ten or more times. The rearrangement joins TRBV29-1 to TRBJ2-5; the match to TRBD1 covers 7 bases. The CDR3 covers 12 residues. Trimming at V came to 6 bases and at J to 1 base, leaving 2 bases not matched to a gene. CDR1 and CDR2 (germline): SQVTM, ANQGSEA. The CDR3 loop is CSVTGTQETQYF. In nucleotides, the CDR3 is TGCAGCGTGACAGGGACCCAAGAGACCCAGTACTTC.

This clonotype has a handful of counts. V and J are TRBV12-3 or TRBV12-4 and TRBJ2-2, with D perhaps matching TRBD1 (5 bases). Deletions cut 2 bases from V and 7 bases from J, with 8 bases between. This CDR3 region has 13 residues. This CDR3 reads CASSLKGDGELFF. CDR3 nucleotides: TGTGCCAGCAGTTTAAAAGGGGACGGGGAGCTGTTTTTT.

This clonotype was recorded at least ten times. J is TRBJ2-7 and V is TRBV5-5, with D unclear. CDR3 length: 13 amino acids. V lost 1 base and J lost 6, with 11 bases in between. Germline CDR1 SGHKS, CDR2 YYEKEE (reference sequence). The CDR3 DNA reads TGTGCCAGCAGCTTGTGGGAACTGGGCGAGCAGTACTTC. This codes for CASSLWELGEQYF.

This clonotype was counted at least ten times. The genes are TRBV12-3 or TRBV12-4 and TRBJ2-3, with D uncertain. The CDR3 runs 16 residues. V was cut by 2 bases and J by 2 bases, with 14 bases left in between. DNA of the CDR3: TGTGCCAGCAGTTTATTGGCAAAAACCAACACAGATACGCAGTATTTT. Translating it yields CASSLLAKTNTDTQYF.